This T cell receptor beta chain was captured by sequencing in a study of blood T cell repertoires in COVID-19. Profiling relied on immunoSEQ multiplex PCR, and the TCRdb table lists in-frame clones only, not all of them. Here the sample spans 250,000 to 350,000 clones, 88% being singletons. Germline V CDR1 and CDR2: ENHRY, SYGVKD. V was pared by 0 bases and J by 5 bases, with 11 bases between. The CDR3 covers 15 residues. The TCR was taken from a woman under 40 with COVID-19, enrolled during active disease. This chain links TRBV10-3 with TRBJ1-5, with TRBD1 as a possible D gene (6 bases). Specimen: peripheral blood. The CDR3 is CAISESEQGHQPQHF. The CDR3 coding sequence is TGTGCCATCAGTGAGTCTGAACAGGGCCATCAGCCCCAGCATTTT.